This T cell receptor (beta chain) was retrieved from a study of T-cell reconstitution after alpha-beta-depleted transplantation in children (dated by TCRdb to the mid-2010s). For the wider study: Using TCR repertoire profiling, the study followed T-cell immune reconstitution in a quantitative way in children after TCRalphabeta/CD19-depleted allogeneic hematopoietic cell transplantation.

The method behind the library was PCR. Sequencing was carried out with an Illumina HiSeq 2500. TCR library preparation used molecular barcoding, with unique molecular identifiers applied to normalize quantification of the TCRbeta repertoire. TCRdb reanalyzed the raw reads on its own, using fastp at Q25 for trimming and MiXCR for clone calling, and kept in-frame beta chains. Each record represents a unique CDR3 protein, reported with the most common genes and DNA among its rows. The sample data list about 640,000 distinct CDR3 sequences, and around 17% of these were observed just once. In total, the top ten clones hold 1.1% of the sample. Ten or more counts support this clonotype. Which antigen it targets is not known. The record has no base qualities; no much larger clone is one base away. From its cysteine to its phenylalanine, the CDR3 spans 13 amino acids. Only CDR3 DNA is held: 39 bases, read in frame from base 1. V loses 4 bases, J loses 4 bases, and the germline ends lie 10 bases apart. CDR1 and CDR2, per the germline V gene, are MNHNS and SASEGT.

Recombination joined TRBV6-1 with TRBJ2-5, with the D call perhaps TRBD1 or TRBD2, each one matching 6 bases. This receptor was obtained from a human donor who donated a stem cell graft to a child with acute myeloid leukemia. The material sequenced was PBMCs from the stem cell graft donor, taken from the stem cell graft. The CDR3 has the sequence CASSGGGRETQYF. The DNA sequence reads TGTGCCAGCAGTGGAGGGGGGAGAGAGACCCAGTACTTC.